This passage covers 24 T cell receptor beta chains from one sample sequenced in a study of OX40 agonist ivuxolimab in advanced cancers. Profiled with immunoSEQ multiplex PCR; TCRdb holds only in-frame clones, not every one. The repertoire holds over 60,000 clones, with 80% to 90% as singletons. This specimen was CD4+ or CD8+ T cells sorted from blood, taken in a trial of the OX40 agonist ivuxolimab. These receptors were taken from an adult with an advanced solid tumor such as melanoma, head and neck, liver or kidney cancer.

This sequence joins TRBV7-2 and TRBJ2-7; D uncertain. The V end was cut by 5 bases, the J end by 6 bases, with 11 bases between. There are 12 residues in the CDR3. CDR1 and CDR2 (germline): SGHTA, FQGNSA. Written as DNA, the CDR3 is TGTGCCAGCAGCCGCCGCTGGGGCGAGCAGTACTTC. Amino acid sequence: CASSRRWGEQYF. Full variable domain (rest looked up from reference TRBV7-2 and TRBJ2-7): GAGVSQSPSNKVTEKGKDVELRCDPISGHTALYWYRQSLGQGLEFLIYFQGNSAPDKSGLPSDRFSAERTGGSVSTLTIQRTQQEDSAVYLCASSRRWGEQYFGPGTRLTVT.

The chain links TRBV30 to TRBJ1-1; no reliable D call. From germline, CDR1 is GTSNPN and CDR2 SVGIG (reference sequence). The CDR3 totals 13 residues. Trimming removed 2 bases at V and 2 bases at J, with 9 bases between. The CDR3 DNA reads TGTGCCTGGAGTACCGGGATCAACACTGAAGCTTTCTTT. This sequence encodes CAWSTGINTEAFF.

The chain couples TRBV28 to TRBJ1-2; perhaps TRBD1 as D (6 bases). The V end lost 6 bases, the J end lost 8 bases, and 22 bases lay between the germline ends. Germline CDR1 reads MDHEN; CDR2 reads SYDVKM. The CDR3 is made up of 15 amino acids. The CDR3 DNA is TGTGCCAGCAGGCCTCCACCCGACAGGCGACGAGGCTACACCTTC. As protein: CASRPPPDRRRGYTF.

The V call is TRBV6-1, the J call TRBJ1-1; D is perhaps TRBD1 (5 bases). Germline CDR1 MNHNS, CDR2 SASEGT. This CDR3 has 15 amino acids. V lost 6 bases and J lost 0, with 14 bases in between. The CDR3 region has the DNA TGTGCCAGCAGGAGAAATGAAGGGGTGAACACTGAAGCTTTCTTT. Protein: CASRRNEGVNTEAFF.

The CDR3 loop reads CSPTGAKTYYGYTF. In DNA form, the CDR3 reads TGCAGCCCGACAGGGGCGAAGACCTACTATGGCTACACCTTC. This chain connects TRBV29-1 to TRBJ1-2, with 8 bases lining up with TRBD1. Germline V gene lookup returns CDR1 SQVTM and CDR2 ANQGSEA. After removal of 8 bases from V and 3 bases from J, the junction contained 11 bases not matched to a gene. The CDR3 loop spans 14 amino acids.

This chain connects TRBV6-5 to TRBJ1-1; D uncertain. The CDR3 consists of 12 residues. Per germline, CDR1 MNHEY and CDR2 SVGAGI. The V end lost 0 bases, the J end lost 3 bases, and 2 bases lay between the germline ends. This CDR3 is CASSYSDTEAFF. The CDR3, as DNA: TGTGCCAGCAGTTACTCTGACACTGAAGCTTTCTTT.

The V and J genes are TRBV4-2 and TRBJ2-3; D gene unclear. V dropped 0 bases and J dropped 0 bases, with 13 bases sitting between them. Germline V gives CDR1 LGHNA, CDR2 YNFKEQ. The CDR3 spans 17 residues. The CDR3 here is CASSQDRRQASTDTQYF. The CDR3, as DNA: TGTGCCAGCAGCCAAGATCGTCGGCAGGCTAGCACAGATACGCAGTATTTT.

V is TRBV5-1 and J is TRBJ2-7; the match to TRBD1 covers 7 bases. The CDR3 has 13 residues. Germline values: CDR1 SGHRS, CDR2 YFSETQ. V lost 4 bases and J lost 2; bases outside the gene matches: 3. CDR3 in amino acids: CASSGQETYEQYF. DNA of the CDR3: TGCGCCAGCAGCGGACAGGAGACCTACGAGCAGTACTTC.

The J gene is TRBJ2-5, the V gene TRBV19, with D perhaps TRBD2 (6 bases). Germline loops: CDR1 LNHDA, CDR2 SQIVND (reference sequence). CDR3 length: 15 amino acids. V was pared by 6 bases and J by 5 bases, with 19 bases between. For the CDR3, the DNA is TGTGCCAGTAGAGGGAACCCGGGAGTTGGGGAGACCCAGTACTTC. This encodes CASRGNPGVGETQYF.

The chain carries TRBV28 and TRBJ1-3; possibly TRBD1 for D (5 bases). The ends were cut back, 7 bases at V and 0 bases at J, with 16 bases in the middle. CDR1 and CDR2 from the germline V gene are MDHEN and SYDVKM. The CDR3 loop spans 16 amino acids. The CDR3 is CASTGGTGNSGNTIYF. CDR3 sequence (DNA): TGTGCCAGCACCGGGGGGACCGGCAACTCTGGAAACACCATATATTTT.

This rearrangement joins TRBV7-9 to TRBJ1-1; D gene unclear. Looked up from germline, CDR1 is SEHNR and CDR2 is FQNEAQ (reference sequence). This CDR3 contains 14 residues. Trimming pared 3 bases from V and 1 base from J, leaving 9 bases between. The CDR3, as DNA: TGTGCCAGCAGCTTGAGGGCCGAGAACACTGAAGCTTTCTTT. Amino acid sequence: CASSLRAENTEAFF.

The table lists this clone with a count of one. V usage is TRBV11-3 and J usage is TRBJ2-1, with D possibly matching TRBD1 (5 bases). Per germline, CDR1 SGHNT and CDR2 YENEEA. The CDR3 is made up of 12 amino acids. Trimming took 5 bases from V and 8 from J, leaving 10 bases between them. Here the CDR3 DNA reads TGTGCCAGCAGCCCAGGGTTCTATGAGCAGTTCTTC. This sequence encodes CASSPGFYEQFF.

DNA of the CDR3: TGCGCCAGCAGCTGGGGGACAGGGGGCAAGGAGACCCAGTACTTC. Encoded protein: CASSWGTGGKETQYF. The chain is built from TRBV5-1 and TRBJ2-5; 12 bases are shared with TRBD1. J lost 5 bases, V lost 3 bases, and 5 bases had no gene match. The CDR3 contains 15 residues. The germline gives CDR1 SGHRS, CDR2 YFSETQ.

The chain combines TRBV9 with TRBJ2-1; 7 nucleotides match TRBD2. Germline V gives CDR1 SGDLS, CDR2 YYNGEE. The junction had 4 bases not matched to a gene; V was cut back by 3 bases and J by 4 bases. This CDR3 spans 14 amino acids. CDR3 sequence reads: CASSATSFYNEQFF. The CDR3 DNA sequence: TGTGCCAGCAGCGCGACTAGCTTTTACAATGAGCAGTTCTTC.

The sample holds a few counts of this clone. This sequence joins TRBV9 and TRBJ1-1; D gene uncertain. The CDR3 covers 13 residues. Trimming left V 3 bases short and J 3 bases short, with 9 bases between. Germline lookup yields CDR1 SGDLS and CDR2 YYNGEE. The CDR3 region is CASSADGDTEAFF. The CDR3 bases are TGTGCCAGCAGCGCCGACGGGGACACTGAAGCTTTCTTT.

A single count supports this clone. The chain has TRBV6-5 and TRBJ1-3; D is uncertain. V shed 7 bases and J shed 4 bases, with 11 bases lying between them. Per germline, CDR1 MNHEY and CDR2 SVGAGI. The CDR3 length is 13 residues. CDR3 amino acids: CASTWNVGNTIYF. Written as DNA, the CDR3 is TGTGCCAGCACTTGGAACGTGGGAAACACCATATATTTT.

The J gene is TRBJ2-6, the V gene TRBV6-1, with 9 bases identical to TRBD1. Germline-derived CDR1 and CDR2 are MNHNS and SASEGT. This CDR3 is 18 amino acids long. V was clipped by 2 bases and J by 4 bases; unmatched bases: 9. The CDR3 sequence is CASSETWTGASGANVLTF. The CDR3 DNA is TGTGCCAGCAGTGAAACATGGACAGGGGCCTCCGGGGCCAACGTCCTGACTTTC.

J is TRBJ1-1 and V is TRBV5-1; D is possibly TRBD1 (5 bases). Germline CDR1 is SGHRS and CDR2 is YFSETQ. CDR3 length: 15 residues. V lost 4 bases to trimming and J lost 3 bases, with 16 bases between them. CDR3 bases: TGCGCCAGCAGCCGGGAGGGGAATCCTGACACTGAAGCTTTCTTT. This translates into CASSREGNPDTEAFF.

The chain employs TRBV5-1 and TRBJ2-1; the match to TRBD2 covers 12 bases. The V segment lost 5 bases and the J segment 7 bases; nucleotides outside the gene matches: 7. The CDR3 runs to 15 residues. Germline loops: CDR1 SGHRS, CDR2 YFSETQ. The chain's CDR3 is CASRPTSGSGNEQFF. CDR3 DNA sequence: TGCGCCAGCAGGCCGACTAGCGGGAGTGGTAATGAGCAGTTCTTC.

As DNA, the CDR3 is TGTGCCATCAGTGGTAGTGACAGGGACACTGAAGCTTTCTTT. This gives the protein CAISGSDRDTEAFF. V and J are TRBV10-3 and TRBJ1-1, with 7 nucleotides matching TRBD1. CDR3 length: 14 amino acids. Looked up from germline, CDR1 is ENHRY and CDR2 is SYGVKD. V was clipped by 4 bases and J by 3 bases; unmatched bases: 5.

This chain uses TRBV29-1 with TRBJ2-3, with 7 bases that match TRBD2. CDR3 length: 15 amino acids. Germline lookup yields CDR1 SQVTM and CDR2 ANQGSEA. The junction had 9 bases not matched to a gene; V was cut back by 5 bases and J by 1 base. CDR3: CSVQRREAGTDTQYF. The CDR3 DNA reads as TGCAGCGTTCAACGCCGGGAGGCTGGCACAGATACGCAGTATTTT.

The V call is TRBV7-2, the J call TRBJ2-2; TRBD1 might be the D (6 bases). Germline V CDR1 and CDR2: SGHTA, FQGNSA. The CDR3 covers 16 residues. V was clipped by 6 bases and J by 0 bases, with 14 bases between them. CDR3 nucleotide sequence: TGTGCCAGCAGTTCCCGCCAGGGGACGAACACCGGGGAGCTGTTTTTT. Its translation is CASSSRQGTNTGELFF.

This clone came up once. J is TRBJ1-2 and V is TRBV10-1; a weak D match, TRBD1 (6 bases). V lost 2 bases and J lost 8, with 21 bases in between. CDR1 is WNHNN and CDR2 is SYGVQD in the germline V gene (reference sequence). CDR3 length: 16 residues. The DNA of the CDR3 is TGCGCCAGCAGTGAGAGTAGGGGAGGGGGGCTTCGAGGCTACACCTTC. This gives the protein CASSESRGGGLRGYTF.

As to this clone: Germline and junction disagree at one end, which may indicate a read error. The J gene is TRBJ1-1, the V gene TRBV11-2; tentatively, D is TRBD1 (6 bases). The CDR3 has 13 amino acids. CDR1 is SGHAT and CDR2 is FQNNGV in the germline V gene. CDR3 sequence (DNA): TGTGCCAGCAGCCCGCGACAGGCGGGGAACTACTCTTTT. The encoded protein is CASSPRQAGNYSF.